The 2 T cell receptor beta chains reported below all come from one sample, sequenced in a study of T cell responses to AZD1222 COVID-19 vaccine. Using immunoSEQ multiplex PCR, the repertoire was profiled, and TCRdb retains in-frame clones only, with some absent. The sample has under 130,000 clones, around 90% seen once; the top ten hold 2% to 2.5%. Sequencing used peripheral blood, obtained 28 days after the second AZD1222 dose. Receptor source: an adult who received the AZD1222 COVID-19 vaccine.

This CDR3 reads CASSLVPGQETQYF. CDR3 in DNA: TGCGCCAGCAGCTTGGTTCCAGGACAAGAGACCCAGTACTTC. This chain joins TRBV5-1 and TRBJ2-5, with no clear D. This CDR3 is 14 amino acids long. V shed 0 bases and J shed 2 bases, with 8 bases lying between them. Per the germline V gene, CDR1 is SGHRS and CDR2 is YFSETQ.

The rearrangement uses TRBV28 and TRBJ1-3; 10 bases align to TRBD1. Trimming took 5 bases from V and 8 from J; bases not matched to a gene: 9. The germline V gene has CDR1 MDHEN and CDR2 SYDVKM. The CDR3 has 15 residues. CDR3 sequence reads: CASSVGTGEIYTIYF. CDR3 bases: TGTGCCAGCAGTGTCGGGACAGGGGAGATTTACACCATATATTTT.